This paragraph reports one TCR beta chain. The target of this receptor is not known. The record has no base qualities; no much larger clone is one base away. From the cysteine through the phenylalanine, the CDR3 covers 15 amino acids. Only the CDR3 part of the read is kept: 45 bases, read in frame from the first base. V ends up 4 bases short and J 7 bases short, with an unmatched junction base count of 7. CDR1 and CDR2 are read off the germline V gene as SGHTA and FQGNSA. The sample was run on an Illumina MiSeq. Multiplex PCR with BIOMED2 TRB-A/B primer pools was used to amplify TRB rearrangements. Illumina-compatible adapters and 7-nucleotide sample barcodes were attached to the amplicons in two consecutive PCRs. All library PCRs used Phusion HS II polymerase. Amplicons were purified from gel with the NucleoSpin Gel and PCR Clean-up kit, quantified on Qubit, and pooled at 3 to 5 nM. The quality of the amplicon pool was checked on an Agilent 2100 Bioanalyzer prior to Illumina next-generation sequencing. Processing in the source paper ran as follows. Annotation of TRB rearrangements was done in MiXCR 3.0.8 with the default MiXCR reference library. Non-productive reads and sequences with fewer than 2 reads were excluded, and each unique CDR3 nucleotide sequence counted as one clone. Clonality, diversity, richness and V-J gene usage were calculated in R 3.5.1. GLIPH2 was used to cluster TCRs based on CDR3 similarity, and OLGA was used to calculate the generation probabilities. Only GLIPH2 clusters with at least four unique TCR clonotypes present in at least three individuals were retained. TCRdb trimmed public reads at Q25 via fastp, called clones via MiXCR and kept in-frame beta chains. Rows are combined by CDR3 protein, so each entry shows the most common genes and DNA. These V and J calls derive from TCRdb rather than the authors' analysis. The sample contains approximately 17,000 distinct CDR3 sequences, under 35% of them found a single time. Together, the top ten hold about 3% of the sample.

Genomic DNA extracted from blood, in amounts of roughly 220-550 ng, served as the starting material for amplifying TRB repertoires. The source of the sample is a study of T and B cells in COVID-19 patients (dated by TCRdb to 2019 to 2021). Concerning the study at large: Using TRB and IGH repertoire sequencing of peripheral blood, the study characterized adaptive immunity in COVID-19 patients who had active infection or had recovered. The recovered cohort included some 18 patients who contributed 20 to 25 samples, and most of those patients had mild to moderate COVID-19 that was managed on an outpatient basis. Median age was around 35 years in the recovered cohort versus approximately 62 years in the active-infection cohort. Critical illness requiring mechanical ventilation or ECMO was present in about 55% of the roughly 20 patients in the active-infection cohort. Comorbidities linked to unfavorable COVID-19 outcome were present in 18 of 20 patients in the active-infection cohort. Over 8.3 million TCR sequences were analysed from a TCR and BCR sequence repository that comprised 30 to 45 patients and 69 time points. Because samples were available both during active disease and after recovery, a couple of patients were counted in both the recovered and the active cohorts. An age-matched reference group of 39 healthy donors negative for COVID-19 antibodies served as the comparison for repertoire analyses. As many as 9 follow-up blood samples were taken per patient, and some of the samples covered different disease stages within the same individual.

General study outcomes and caveats: Prospective validation of the reported TCR clusters was stated to be required before clinical use. In active COVID-19, TRB repertoires were highly clonal, while at recovery, diversity and richness increased above the levels seen in healthy donors. Specific T cell subsets (CD4+/Treg/CD8+) and sorted SARS-CoV-2-responsive or tetramer+ T cells had not yet been sequenced, and the corresponding sequencing experiments were ongoing. A total of approximately 2,300 exclusive TCR clusters, including approximately 33 low-pGen clusters, were found in the recovered cohort. Patients with COVID-19 were reported to show strongly skewed TRBV/TRBJ gene usage. Few blood samples were available from mildly ill patients while symptoms were present, and early samples from severe cases were likewise scarce. The cohort was considered too small for HLA contributions to COVID-19 susceptibility or severity to be assessed.

The V and J segments used are TRBV7-2 and TRBJ2-3, with 11 bases matching TRBD2. The clonotype originates from a human donor who had recovered from COVID-19. The sequenced material came from blood. This receptor carries the CDR3 CASSYTGTSGNTQYF. The nucleotide sequence reads as follows: TGTGCCAGCAGCTACACCGGGACTAGCGGCAATACGCAGTATTTT.